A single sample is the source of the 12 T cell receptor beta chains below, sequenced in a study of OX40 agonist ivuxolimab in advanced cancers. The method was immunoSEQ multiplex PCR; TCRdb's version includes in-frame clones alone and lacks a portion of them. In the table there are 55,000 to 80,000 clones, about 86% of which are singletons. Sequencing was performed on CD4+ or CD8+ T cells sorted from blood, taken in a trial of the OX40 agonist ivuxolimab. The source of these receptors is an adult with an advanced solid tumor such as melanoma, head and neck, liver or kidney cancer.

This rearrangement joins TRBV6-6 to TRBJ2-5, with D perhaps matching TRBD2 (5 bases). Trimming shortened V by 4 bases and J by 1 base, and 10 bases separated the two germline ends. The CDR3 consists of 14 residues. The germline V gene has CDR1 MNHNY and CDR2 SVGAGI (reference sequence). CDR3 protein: CASSLARLQETQYF. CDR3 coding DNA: TGTGCCAGCAGTTTAGCGCGACTCCAAGAGACCCAGTACTTC.

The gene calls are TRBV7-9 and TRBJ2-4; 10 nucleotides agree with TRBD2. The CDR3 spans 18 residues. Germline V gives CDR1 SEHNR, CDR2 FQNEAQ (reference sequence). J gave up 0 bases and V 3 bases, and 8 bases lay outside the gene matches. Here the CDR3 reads CASSFTSGTDRAKNIQYF. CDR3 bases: TGTGCCAGCAGCTTTACTAGCGGGACCGACAGAGCCAAAAACATTCAGTACTTC.

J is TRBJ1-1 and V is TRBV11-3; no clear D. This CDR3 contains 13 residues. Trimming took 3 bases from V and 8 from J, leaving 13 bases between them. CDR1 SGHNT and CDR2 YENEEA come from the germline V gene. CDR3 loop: CASSFLPDREAFF. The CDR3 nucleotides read TGTGCCAGCAGCTTCCTCCCCGACCGGGAAGCTTTCTTT.

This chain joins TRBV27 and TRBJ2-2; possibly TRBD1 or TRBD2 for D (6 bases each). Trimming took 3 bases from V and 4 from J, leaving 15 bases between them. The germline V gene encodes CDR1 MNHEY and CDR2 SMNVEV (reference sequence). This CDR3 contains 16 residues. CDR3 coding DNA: TGTGCCAGCAGTTTTCGTGGGGGGCAGGTCACCGGGGAGCTGTTTTTT. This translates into CASSFRGGQVTGELFF.

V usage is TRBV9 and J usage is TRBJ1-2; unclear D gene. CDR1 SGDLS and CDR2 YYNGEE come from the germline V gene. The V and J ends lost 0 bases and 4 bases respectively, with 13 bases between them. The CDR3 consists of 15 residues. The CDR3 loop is CASSVDGVNTYGYTF. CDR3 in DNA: TGTGCCAGCAGCGTAGACGGGGTAAATACCTATGGCTACACCTTC.

The CDR3, as DNA: TGTGCCAGCAGTGAACGGGGACGGGACGGGAAGGGAGATACGCAGTATTTT. Its protein is CASSERGRDGKGDTQYF. The chain joins TRBV6-7 to TRBJ2-3; D is tentatively TRBD1 or TRBD2 (5 bases each). TRBV6-7 is placed among ORFs of uncertain function. This CDR3 has 17 residues. Trimming pared 5 bases from V and 5 bases from J, leaving 23 bases between.

CDR3 region: CASSAQGSIYF. CDR3 bases: TGTGCCAGCAGCGCACAGGGGTCCATATATTTT. The chain links TRBV2 to TRBJ1-3; TRBD1 agrees at 7 bases. The CDR3 is made up of 11 amino acids. After removal of 6 bases from V and 11 bases from J, the junction contained 4 bases not matched to a gene. Germline V gene sequence: CDR1 SNHLY, CDR2 FYNNEI.

CDR3 region: CASSSGTSGNTIYF. The DNA for the CDR3 is TGTGCCAGCAGCTCAGGGACGTCGGGAAACACCATATATTTT. V gene TRBV7-9 combines with J gene TRBJ1-3; D may be TRBD1 (5 bases). Germline-derived CDR1 and CDR2 are SEHNR and FQNEAQ (reference sequence). V lost 4 bases to trimming and J lost 4 bases, with 11 bases between them. This CDR3 region has 14 residues.

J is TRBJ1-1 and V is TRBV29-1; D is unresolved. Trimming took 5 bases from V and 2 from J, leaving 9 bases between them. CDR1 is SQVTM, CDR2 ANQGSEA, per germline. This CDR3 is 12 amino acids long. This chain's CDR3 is CSVYRANTEAFF. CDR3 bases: TGCAGCGTTTACCGGGCCAACACTGAAGCTTTCTTT.

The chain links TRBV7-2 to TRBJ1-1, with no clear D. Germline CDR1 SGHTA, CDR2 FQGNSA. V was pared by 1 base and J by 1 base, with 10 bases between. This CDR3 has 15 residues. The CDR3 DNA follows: TGTGCCAGCAGCTTAGTCCGGGCCTCGAACACTGAAGCTTTCTTT. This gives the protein CASSLVRASNTEAFF.

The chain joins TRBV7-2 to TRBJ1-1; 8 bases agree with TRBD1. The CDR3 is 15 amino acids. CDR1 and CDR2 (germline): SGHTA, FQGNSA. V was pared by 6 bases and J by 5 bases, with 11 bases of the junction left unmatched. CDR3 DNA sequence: TGTGCCAGCAGAACTTCCGACAGGGGAGGGACTGAAGCTTTCTTT. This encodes CASRTSDRGGTEAFF.

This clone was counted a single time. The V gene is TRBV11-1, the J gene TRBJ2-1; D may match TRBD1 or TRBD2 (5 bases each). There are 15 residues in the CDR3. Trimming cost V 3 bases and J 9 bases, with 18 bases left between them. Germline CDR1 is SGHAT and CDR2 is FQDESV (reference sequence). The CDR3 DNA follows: TGTGCCAGCAGCTTTGAGTCGGAGTGGGGGACTGAGCAGTTCTTC. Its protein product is CASSFESEWGTEQFF.